These 27 T cell receptor beta chains were sequenced from one sample in a study of T cell responses to AZD1222 COVID-19 vaccine. Libraries were prepared by immunoSEQ multiplex PCR; TCRdb keeps only in-frame clonotypes and omits some of them. The table records around 89,000 clones, approximately 91% of them present only once. The sequencing here drew on peripheral blood, taken on day 0 of AZD1222 vaccination. These receptors were collected from an adult in good health.

This clone was counted only a few times. This same CDR3 is encoded by further DNA sequences in the sample. This chain links TRBV5-1 with TRBJ1-3, with unresolved D. V was shortened by 1 base and J by 2 bases, with 13 bases between the two germline ends. Germline V lookup: CDR1 SGHRS, CDR2 YFSETQ. The CDR3 totals 16 residues. In DNA, the CDR3 is TGCGCCAGCAGCTTGACTGGCTCGATAACTGGAAACACCATATATTTT. Its translation is CASSLTGSITGNTIYF.

V gene TRBV3-1 (or the pseudogene TRBV3-2) combines with J gene TRBJ2-7; 11 positions match TRBD2. In germline, CDR1 is LGHDT, CDR2 YNNKEL (reference sequence). The CDR3 totals 15 residues. J was trimmed by 2 bases and V by 2 bases; bases with no gene match: 2. CDR3 loop: CASSQTSGGAYEQYF. In DNA form, the CDR3 reads TGTGCCAGCAGCCAAACTAGCGGGGGTGCCTACGAGCAGTACTTC.

The table lists this clone with a few counts. The rearrangement uses TRBV15 and TRBJ1-4; TRBD1 agrees at 8 bases. With V trimmed by 3 bases and J by 6 bases, 9 bases remained unmatched. CDR1 and CDR2 (germline): LNHNV, YYDKDF (reference sequence). The CDR3 sequence is 16 residues long. The CDR3 spells CATSRYDRGLDEKLFF. The CDR3, as DNA: TGTGCCACCAGCAGGTATGACAGGGGATTGGATGAAAAACTGTTTTTT. The complete variable domain, with remaining parts taken from reference TRBV15 and TRBJ1-4, reads DAMVIQNPRYQVTQFGKPVTLSCSQTLNHNVMYWYQQKSSQAPKLLFHYYDKDFNNEADTPDNFQSRRPNTSFCFLDIRSPGLGDTAMYLCATSRYDRGLDEKLFFGSGTQLSVL.

This chain uses TRBV7-9 with TRBJ1-6; TRBD1 aligns across 7 bases. Trimming cost V 7 bases and J 8 bases; bases outside gene matches: 11. The CDR3 consists of 15 residues. The germline CDR1 and CDR2 sequences are SEHNR and FQNEAQ (reference sequence). CDR3 DNA: TGTGCCAGCACATGGCTGAAGGGGGCTGATTCACCCCTCCACTTT. Translation gives CASTWLKGADSPLHF.

The rearrangement links TRBV5-4 to TRBJ1-6; perhaps TRBD1 as D (6 bases). The V end lost 2 bases, the J end lost 7 bases, and 19 bases lay between the germline ends. Germline V gene sequence: CDR1 SGHNT, CDR2 YYREEE (reference sequence). The CDR3 spans 17 residues. The CDR3 nucleotides are TGTGCCAGCAGCTTCTCCGCGGGAGGGGGAAGGAATTCACCCCTCCACTTT. This codes for CASSFSAGGGRNSPLHF.

V gene TRBV3-1 (or the pseudogene TRBV3-2) combines with J gene TRBJ1-3; D gene uncertain. Trimming removed 4 bases at V and 4 bases at J, with 8 bases between. Per the germline V gene, CDR1 is LGHDT and CDR2 is YNNKEL (reference sequence). The CDR3 length is 13 residues. The chain's CDR3 is CASSPSIGNTIYF. The CDR3, as DNA: TGTGCCAGCAGCCCGTCCATAGGAAACACCATATATTTT.

The chain links TRBV11-2 to TRBJ1-2; no clear D gene. Germline values: CDR1 SGHAT, CDR2 FQNNGV. V lost 1 base and J 8 bases, leaving 14 bases between the germline ends. The CDR3 loop spans 14 amino acids. CDR3 in DNA: TGTGCCAGCAGCTTAGGCCGACACGTTGCAGGCTACACCTTC. This encodes CASSLGRHVAGYTF.

This clone has just one count. J is TRBJ1-2 and V is TRBV6-6; D unclear. CDR1 is MNHNY and CDR2 is SVGAGI in the germline V gene (reference sequence). V lost 7 bases and J lost 6, with 15 bases in between. The CDR3 extends over 13 amino acids. This CDR3 reads CASIRSGDNGYTF. In nucleotides, the CDR3 is TGTGCCAGCATCCGAAGCGGGGATAATGGCTACACCTTC.

The chain uses TRBV3-1 (or the pseudogene TRBV3-2) and TRBJ1-1, with 7 bases matching TRBD1. The germline V gene encodes CDR1 LGHDT and CDR2 YNNKEL (reference sequence). J gave up 1 base and V 3 bases, and 2 bases lay outside the gene matches. The CDR3 runs to 14 residues. CDR3 residues: CASSQRQGNTEAFF. Written as DNA, the CDR3 is TGTGCCAGCAGCCAGAGACAGGGGAACACTGAAGCTTTCTTT.

The chain is built from TRBV20-1 and TRBJ1-1; D perhaps matches TRBD1 (5 bases). Germline V CDR1 and CDR2: DFQATT, SNEGSKA (reference sequence). CDR3 length equals 14 residues. The V end was cut by 3 bases, the J end by 4 bases, with 15 bases between. CDR3 sequence reads: CSASGTRGATEAFF. The CDR3 DNA reads as TGCAGTGCTAGTGGGACCCGAGGGGCCACTGAAGCTTTCTTT.

DNA for the CDR3: TGTGCCAGCAGCTTAGGAGAGGGGGCGAATGGAAACACCATATATTTT. Translating it yields CASSLGEGANGNTIYF. The chain uses TRBV7-9 and TRBJ1-3; TRBD1 aligns across 7 bases. Losses at the gene ends were 1 base for V and 3 bases for J; bases not matched to a gene: 6. Looked up from germline, CDR1 is SEHNR and CDR2 is FQNEAQ (reference sequence). The CDR3 runs to 16 residues.

The chain joins TRBV3-1 (or the pseudogene TRBV3-2) to TRBJ1-5; D call uncertain. CDR1 and CDR2 from the germline V gene are LGHDT and YNNKEL (reference sequence). With 1 base removed from V and 0 bases from J, the gap between germline ends came to 10 bases. This CDR3 is 16 amino acids long. The CDR3 DNA is TGTGCCAGCAGCCAAGGAAGGACTTATAGCAATCAGCCCCAGCATTTT. Protein product: CASSQGRTYSNQPQHF.

The chain has TRBV3-1 (or the pseudogene TRBV3-2) and TRBJ2-3, with TRBD2 identical over 9 bases. This CDR3 is 16 amino acids long. CDR1 LGHDT and CDR2 YNNKEL come from the germline V gene (reference sequence). The V segment lost 5 bases and the J segment 2 bases; nucleotides outside the gene matches: 8. CDR3 DNA: TGTGCCAGCAGCGACGGTGGCGGGGGGGCCACAGATACGCAGTATTTT. Protein product: CASSDGGGGATDTQYF.

J is TRBJ2-7 and V is TRBV3-1 (or the pseudogene TRBV3-2); D perhaps matches TRBD1 (6 bases). Germline CDR1 reads LGHDT; CDR2 reads YNNKEL (reference sequence). This CDR3 is 15 amino acids long. Trimming took off 0 bases at V and 2 bases at J, with 11 bases between the two ends. CDR3 region: CASSQDFQGPYEQYF. In DNA form, the CDR3 reads TGTGCCAGCAGCCAAGATTTTCAGGGGCCCTACGAGCAGTACTTC.

The chain carries TRBV5-1 and TRBJ1-4, with TRBD1 as a possible D gene (5 bases). This CDR3 region has 15 residues. Germline V lookup: CDR1 SGHRS, CDR2 YFSETQ. Deletions cut 2 bases from V and 8 bases from J, with 16 bases between. The CDR3 nucleotides are TGCGCCAGCAGCTTCCAGGGTGAACGGCGGGAAAAACTGTTTTTT. This translates into CASSFQGERREKLFF.

The V gene is TRBV29-1, the J gene TRBJ1-2; D is possibly TRBD1 (5 bases). V dropped 7 bases and J dropped 4 bases, with 13 bases sitting between them. CDR1 is SQVTM, CDR2 ANQGSEA, per germline. This CDR3 region has 12 residues. CDR3 residues: CSAWTRTYGYTF. DNA for the CDR3: TGCAGCGCCTGGACACGGACCTATGGCTACACCTTC.

The gene calls are TRBV12-3 or TRBV12-4 and TRBJ2-5; D gene uncertain. CDR3 length: 13 amino acids. The V gene lost 6 bases and the J gene lost 2 bases, with 10 bases spanning the gap. The CDR3 coding sequence is TGTGCCAGCAGCCTGGATGGGCAAGAGACCCAGTACTTC. It encodes CASSLDGQETQYF.

This chain joins TRBV6-5 and TRBJ2-4; D gene unclear. The V end lost 7 bases, the J end lost 13 bases, and 14 bases lay between the germline ends. The CDR3 has 11 amino acids. Germline CDR1 reads MNHEY; CDR2 reads SVGAGI. CDR3 sequence (DNA): TGTGCCAGCACCTCTAGAACCGGACAGTACTTC. The encoded protein is CASTSRTGQYF.

The chain couples TRBV4-2 to TRBJ1-6; D is unclear. Germline-derived CDR1 and CDR2 are LGHNA and YNFKEQ. V gave up 5 bases and J gave up 9 bases, with 17 bases separating them. This CDR3 has 15 residues. In DNA form, the CDR3 reads TGTGCCAGCAGCTACGGTGAGGCTGGGATTTCACCCCTCCACTTT. It translates to CASSYGEAGISPLHF.

The chain couples TRBV7-2 to TRBJ1-2, with a weak D call TRBD1 (5 bases). Between the trimmed V and J ends, which lost 4 bases and 1 base, there was a span of 13 bases. This CDR3 has 15 amino acids. CDR1 is SGHTA, CDR2 FQGNSA, per germline. CDR3 bases: TGTGCCAGCAGCTATCGACAGTCACTTAACTATGGCTACACCTTC. The encoded protein is CASSYRQSLNYGYTF.

DNA of the CDR3: TGTGCCAGTAGTATCGTCAGGGGATTCCTCTACGAGCAGTACTTC. It yields the protein CASSIVRGFLYEQYF. The V call is TRBV19, the J call TRBJ2-7; D might be TRBD1 (6 bases). Trimming cost V 3 bases and J 3 bases, with 15 bases left between them. Germline V gene data show CDR1 as LNHDA and CDR2 as SQIVND (reference sequence). This CDR3 is built from 15 residues.

The chain is built from TRBV11-2 and TRBJ1-1, with D perhaps matching TRBD1 (5 bases). Trimming shortened V by 5 bases and J by 8 bases, and 12 bases separated the two germline ends. This CDR3 is built from 12 residues. Germline CDR1 is SGHAT and CDR2 is FQNNGV. CDR3 DNA: TGTGCCAGCAGCCCGCAGACAGCCGAAGCTTTCTTT. This codes for CASSPQTAEAFF. Full variable domain (outside the CDR3, taken from reference TRBV11-2 and TRBJ1-1): EAGVAQSPRYKIIEKRQSVAFWCNPISGHATLYWYQQILGQGPKLLIQFQNNGVVDDSQLPKDRFSAERLKGVDSTLKIQPAKLEDSAVYLCASSPQTAEAFFGQGTRLTVV.

The rearrangement links TRBV6-5 to TRBJ2-3, with 7 bases identical to TRBD1. The trim removed 7 bases at V and 1 base at J, leaving 5 bases unmatched. Germline CDR1 and CDR2: MNHEY and SVGAGI. The CDR3 has 14 amino acids. Here the CDR3 DNA reads TGTGCCAGCACCTGGGACAGTGGCACAGATACGCAGTATTTT. This translates into CASTWDSGTDTQYF.

The rearrangement joins TRBV5-1 to TRBJ2-3; D ambiguous. V lost 0 bases and J lost 2, with 7 bases in between. Germline V lookup: CDR1 SGHRS, CDR2 YFSETQ. The CDR3 spans 14 residues. The CDR3 DNA reads TGCGCCAGCAGCTTGGGAGGAAACACAGATACGCAGTATTTT. This gives the protein CASSLGGNTDTQYF.

The chain uses TRBV19 and TRBJ1-1; the D is unclear. CDR3 size: 16 residues. Trimming removed 0 bases from V and 0 bases from J, with 11 bases in between. Germline loops: CDR1 LNHDA, CDR2 SQIVND (reference sequence). DNA for the CDR3: TGTGCCAGTAGTATAGAGAAGGGCAGGTTGAACACTGAAGCTTTCTTT. Translating it yields CASSIEKGRLNTEAFF. Full variable domain (outside the CDR3, taken from reference TRBV19 and TRBJ1-1): DGGITQSPKYLFRKEGQNVTLSCEQNLNHDAMYWYRQDPGQGLRLIYYSQIVNDFQKGDIAEGYSVSREKKESFPLTVTSAQKNPTAFYLCASSIEKGRLNTEAFFGQGTRLTVV.

This chain links TRBV7-2 with TRBJ2-7; 11 nucleotides match TRBD1. Losses at the gene ends were 5 bases for V and 1 base for J; bases not matched to a gene: 4. The CDR3 extends over 15 amino acids. Germline lookup yields CDR1 SGHTA and CDR2 FQGNSA. CDR3 amino acids: CASSPGTGGSYEQYF. Here the CDR3 DNA reads TGTGCCAGCAGCCCCGGGACAGGGGGGTCCTACGAGCAGTACTTC.

This clone was seen many times. V and J are TRBV19 and TRBJ1-1; D unclear. Trimming took 5 bases from V and 5 from J, leaving 9 bases between them. CDR1 is LNHDA, CDR2 SQIVND, per germline (reference sequence). The CDR3 is 12 residues long. The CDR3 spells CASSGQLTEAFF. Written as DNA, the CDR3 is TGTGCCAGTAGTGGGCAGTTGACTGAAGCTTTCTTT.